This TCR beta chain stems from a study of PD-1 blockade in mismatch repair-deficient tumors (dated by TCRdb to the late 2010s). Background for the entire study: Between September 2013 and September 2016, the trial enrolled some 86 consecutive patients with more than 10 mismatch repair-deficient cancer types, every one of whom had been previously treated and was progressing. Tumor-associated T cell clones were tracked in the peripheral blood of patients responding to PD-1 blockade by deep sequencing of TCR CDR3 regions.

Study-level results and caveats: Rapid expansion after pembrolizumab followed by contraction, generally before radiologic responses, was shown by tumor-resident clones, which were often undetectable in blood before treatment.

For each enrolled patient, mismatch repair deficiency was established using either polymerase chain reaction or immunohistochemistry. A few patients who responded to pembrolizumab therapy underwent TCR sequencing. The phase II trial prospectively evaluated PD-1 blockade with pembrolizumab in advanced mismatch repair-deficient cancers, independent of tissue of origin. Peripheral blood T cell samples were collected serially, before PD-1 blockade began and at several time points afterward. Blood sampling time points were reported as weeks after the first dose of pembrolizumab. The protocol used for the library was the immunoSEQ multiplex PCR assay. Sourced from immuneACCESS, this table was stored by TCRdb with only in-frame sequences that have V and J called. A share of the clones is absent; for the studies checked, an unresolved V gene accounts for under half, and the remainder has no known explanation. In this sample the table shows under 50,000 clones, 70% to 80% of which occur a single time. About 23% of the sample is in the top ten clones.

About this clone: This receptor's antigen is unknown. Within one base of it there is no much larger clone, and no base qualities were kept.

This sequence was found in an adult with mismatch repair-deficient cancer. The specimen was peripheral blood, collected 4 weeks after starting pembrolizumab.

The CDR3 region has the sequence CASSWGTGGNEQYF. The DNA sequence is given as TGTGCCAGCAGCTGGGGGACAGGGGGCAACGAGCAGTACTTC. The V gene is TRBV5-6 and the J gene is TRBJ2-7, and 12 bases in between align with TRBD1. The CDR3 measures 14 amino acids from cysteine to phenylalanine. The read is trimmed to its CDR3 DNA, 42 bases read in frame from base 1. V is cut back by 3 bases and J by 5 bases, with 3 bases in the junction unmatched. Looking up the germline V gene yields CDR1 SGHDT and CDR2 YYEEEE.